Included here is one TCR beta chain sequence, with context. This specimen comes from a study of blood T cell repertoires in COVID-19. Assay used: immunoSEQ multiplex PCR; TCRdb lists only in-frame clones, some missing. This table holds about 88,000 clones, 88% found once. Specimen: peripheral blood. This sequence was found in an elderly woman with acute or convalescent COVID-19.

The CDR3 loop reads CASRRQTGSGELFF. The CDR3 DNA sequence: TGTGCCAGCAGGAGGCAGACGGGTAGCGGGGAGCTGTTTTTT. The chain couples TRBV9 to TRBJ2-2; no clear D. CDR1 is SGDLS and CDR2 is YYNGEE in the germline V gene. The V and J ends lost 5 bases and 7 bases respectively, with 15 bases between them. The CDR3 runs to 14 residues.